Below are 27 T cell receptor beta chains sequenced from a single sample in a study of blood T cell repertoires in COVID-19. Data came from immunoSEQ multiplex PCR; TCRdb stores just in-frame clones and leaves some out. Of tens of thousands of clones listed, about 83% are singletons. Sample: peripheral blood. These TCRs come from a woman in her seventies with acute or convalescent COVID-19.

The chain links TRBV4-2 to TRBJ2-1, with 9 nucleotides matching TRBD2. This CDR3 has 14 residues. Trimming at V came to 3 bases and at J to 7 bases, leaving 4 bases not matched to a gene. Germline assignment: CDR1 LGHNA and CDR2 YNFKEQ. CDR3 nucleotides: TGTGCCAGCAGCCAGGCGGGGGGGCCGAATGAGCAGTTCTTC. This gives the protein CASSQAGGPNEQFF.

This clone was recorded a few times. The V and J genes are TRBV30 and TRBJ1-3; D is uncertain. This CDR3 contains 14 residues. Trimming pared 3 bases from V and 1 base from J, leaving 10 bases between. The V gene's germline CDR1 is GTSNPN and CDR2 SVGIG (reference sequence). The CDR3 loop is CAWSGRESGNTIYF. CDR3 DNA: TGTGCCTGGAGCGGGAGGGAATCTGGAAACACCATATATTTT. Full variable domain (missing parts from reference TRBV30 and TRBJ1-3): SQTIHQWPATLVQPVGSPLSLECTVEGTSNPNLYWYRQAAGRGLQLLFYSVGIGQISSEVPQNLSASRPQDRQFILSSKKLLLSDSGFYLCAWSGRESGNTIYFGEGSWLTVV.

The chain has TRBV7-2 and TRBJ2-2, with 11 bases matching TRBD1. V lost 5 bases, J lost 4 bases, and 6 bases stayed unmatched. The CDR3 has 16 residues. Germline V lookup: CDR1 SGHTA, CDR2 FQGNSA. In DNA form, the CDR3 reads TGTGCCAGCAGCCCTCGGGACAGGGGGTTCACCGGGGAGCTGTTTTTT. Translation: CASSPRDRGFTGELFF.

The chain is built from TRBV9 and TRBJ2-5, with D perhaps TRBD1 (5 bases). With 0 bases removed from V and 1 base from J, the gap between germline ends came to 7 bases. Looked up from germline, CDR1 is SGDLS and CDR2 is YYNGEE. The CDR3 has 14 residues. DNA for the CDR3: TGTGCCAGCAGCGTAGGAGACAGCCAAGAGACCCAGTACTTC. Translation gives CASSVGDSQETQYF.

The chain has TRBV9 and TRBJ1-1; D is possibly TRBD1 (5 bases). The V end was cut by 3 bases, the J end by 0 bases, with 9 bases between. Germline CDR1 reads SGDLS; CDR2 reads YYNGEE. This CDR3 contains 14 residues. The CDR3 bases are TGTGCCAGCAGCGCGGGACTTTTGAACACTGAAGCTTTCTTT. Translation gives CASSAGLLNTEAFF.

The genes are TRBV11-2 and TRBJ2-7; no clear D gene. V lost 0 bases to trimming and J lost 3 bases, with 9 bases between them. The CDR3 covers 14 residues. Germline CDR1 SGHAT, CDR2 FQNNGV. DNA for the CDR3: TGTGCCAGCAGCTTAGAGAGGTGGTTCTACGAGCAGTACTTC. Translated: CASSLERWFYEQYF. The whole variable domain, filled in from reference TRBV11-2 and TRBJ2-7, reads EAGVAQSPRYKIIEKRQSVAFWCNPISGHATLYWYQQILGQGPKLLIQFQNNGVVDDSQLPKDRFSAERLKGVDSTLKIQPAKLEDSAVYLCASSLERWFYEQYFGPGTRLTVT.

The J gene is TRBJ1-1, the V gene TRBV3-1 (or the pseudogene TRBV3-2), with D perhaps matching TRBD1 (6 bases). Trimming stripped 7 bases from V and 2 bases from J, with 14 bases between. Germline V gene data show CDR1 as LGHDT and CDR2 as YNNKEL (reference sequence). The CDR3 runs 14 residues. In DNA form, the CDR3 reads TGTGCCAGCACTCTCAGGGGTGGAAACACTGAAGCTTTCTTT. Its protein is CASTLRGGNTEAFF.

This clone was seen a few times. The chain couples TRBV29-1 to TRBJ1-1; D is unclear. The CDR3 covers 11 residues. Trimming removed 6 bases from V and 6 bases from J, with 11 bases in between. Germline-derived CDR1 and CDR2 are SQVTM and ANQGSEA. The CDR3 loop reads CSVRQVAEAFF. Written as DNA, the CDR3 is TGCAGCGTACGTCAGGTTGCTGAAGCTTTCTTT. Full variable domain (outside the CDR3, taken from reference TRBV29-1 and TRBJ1-1): SAVISQKPSRDICQRGTSLTIQCQVDSQVTMMFWYRQQPGQSLTLIATANQGSEATYESGFVIDKFPISRPNLTFSTLTVSNMSPEDSSIYLCSVRQVAEAFFGQGTRLTVV.

This clone was seen a few times. V gene TRBV5-1 combines with J gene TRBJ2-5; D not certain. V dropped 0 bases and J dropped 1 base, with 7 bases sitting between them. Germline CDR1 SGHRS, CDR2 YFSETQ. This CDR3 is built from 14 residues. CDR3 region: CASSLAGSQETQYF. The CDR3 DNA reads TGCGCCAGCAGCTTGGCAGGATCCCAAGAGACCCAGTACTTC.

The chain links TRBV18 to TRBJ1-5; TRBD1 matches at 9 bases. Germline V CDR1 and CDR2: KGHSH, LQKENI. The CDR3 covers 14 residues. The ends lost 4 bases at V and 7 bases at J; junction bases unmatched: 5. The CDR3 DNA sequence: TGTGCCAGCTCACTTCGACAGGGGGAACAGCCCCAGCATTTT. It codes for CASSLRQGEQPQHF.

The J gene is TRBJ2-1, the V gene TRBV19, with 8 bases matching TRBD1. The junction had 6 bases not matched to a gene; V was cut back by 5 bases and J by 9 bases. The CDR3 sequence is 13 residues long. Germline loops: CDR1 LNHDA, CDR2 SQIVND (reference sequence). The CDR3 bases are TGTGCCAGTAGTCGACAGGGGTGGGGTGAGCAGTTCTTC. Amino acid sequence: CASSRQGWGEQFF.

The chain recombines TRBV24-1 with TRBJ2-2; 9 nucleotides align to TRBD1. Germline-derived CDR1 and CDR2 are KGHDR and SFDVKD. V gave up 2 bases and J gave up 3 bases; unmatched junction bases: 6. This CDR3 has 17 residues. As DNA, the CDR3 is TGTGCCACCAGTGATTCCGGGACAGGGACGGACACCGGGGAGCTGTTTTTT. Translated: CATSDSGTGTDTGELFF.

The chain is built from TRBV7-9 and TRBJ1-1; 7 bases line up with TRBD1. Germline CDR1 and CDR2: SEHNR and FQNEAQ (reference sequence). J lost 8 bases, V lost 5 bases, and 5 bases had no gene match. This CDR3 comprises 12 residues. DNA for the CDR3: TGTGCCAGCAGCACAAGGGGGCAGGAAGCTTTCTTT. Protein sequence: CASSTRGQEAFF.

The chain links TRBV11-2 to TRBJ1-1; D is perhaps TRBD1 (5 bases). Germline lookup yields CDR1 SGHAT and CDR2 FQNNGV. V was pared by 2 bases and J by 11 bases, with 15 bases between. There are 13 residues in the CDR3. The CDR3 loop reads CASSLSGSLPAFF. The CDR3 DNA sequence: TGTGCCAGCAGCTTATCAGGGTCCCTTCCCGCTTTCTTT.

This sequence joins TRBV6-4 and TRBJ2-7; D possibly corresponds to TRBD1 (6 bases). Germline assignment: CDR1 MRHNA and CDR2 SNTAGT. V was cut by 2 bases and J by 2 bases, with 16 bases left in between. The CDR3 length is 16 residues. CDR3 bases: TGTGCCAGCAGTGACATAGAGACAGGTTTAGCCTACGAGCAGTACTTC. Amino acid sequence: CASSDIETGLAYEQYF.

V usage is TRBV6-4 and J usage is TRBJ1-1; TRBD1 aligns across 7 bases. The CDR3 has 13 amino acids. Germline V gives CDR1 MRHNA, CDR2 SNTAGT. After removal of 7 bases from V and 5 bases from J, the junction contained 7 bases not matched to a gene. CDR3 DNA sequence: TGTGCCAGCAAGGAAACAGGGGCGACTGAAGCTTTCTTT. Translated: CASKETGATEAFF.

The rearrangement uses TRBV18 and TRBJ1-1, with D perhaps TRBD1 (6 bases). Germline CDR1 and CDR2: KGHSH and LQKENI. The CDR3 sequence is 15 residues long. Trimming stripped 5 bases from V and 3 bases from J, with 16 bases between. CDR3 sequence (DNA): TGTGCCAGCTCATTGGGGGGGGGCGCATACACTGAAGCTTTCTTT. Amino acids: CASSLGGGAYTEAFF.

The chain has TRBV25-1 and TRBJ1-6; 8 nucleotides agree with TRBD1. Losses at the gene ends were 6 bases for V and 6 bases for J; bases not matched to a gene: 7. CDR1 is MGHDK and CDR2 is SYGVNS in the germline V gene. The CDR3 is 15 amino acids. The CDR3, as DNA: TGTGCCAGCAGCCAAGGACAGGGCGTTAATTCACCCCTCCACTTT. This codes for CASSQGQGVNSPLHF.

This clone has a handful of counts. The chain is built from TRBV5-1 and TRBJ2-1; unclear D gene. V was pared by 4 bases and J by 7 bases, with 12 bases between. This CDR3 comprises 13 residues. Germline assignment: CDR1 SGHRS and CDR2 YFSETQ. CDR3 region: CASSESPSNEQFF. The CDR3 region has the DNA TGCGCCAGCAGCGAGTCTCCCTCAAATGAGCAGTTCTTC.

This clone was found a few times. The chain couples TRBV6-4 to TRBJ2-2; D is undetermined. Looked up from germline, CDR1 is MRHNA and CDR2 is SNTAGT. V was trimmed by 2 bases and J by 3 bases, leaving 10 bases between them. CDR3 size: 15 residues. DNA of the CDR3: TGTGCCAGCAGTGACGTTTACAGAGACACCGGGGAGCTGTTTTTT. It yields the protein CASSDVYRDTGELFF.

The J gene is TRBJ1-3, the V gene TRBV30; the D gene is possibly TRBD1 (6 bases). Trimming took off 1 base at V and 9 bases at J, with 13 bases between the two ends. The CDR3 loop spans 13 amino acids. Looked up from germline, CDR1 is GTSNPN and CDR2 is SVGIG (reference sequence). The CDR3 nucleotides read TGTGCCTGGAGTGAAGACAGGAGTAGCACCATATATTTT. Translating it yields CAWSEDRSSTIYF.

This chain joins TRBV5-1 and TRBJ1-1; D gene unclear. The length of the CDR3 is 16 residues. V lost 0 bases and J 1 base, leaving 13 bases between the germline ends. Looked up from germline, CDR1 is SGHRS and CDR2 is YFSETQ. For the CDR3, the DNA is TGCGCCAGCAGCTTGGTCCCCATGACGGGGAACACTGAAGCTTTCTTT. It codes for CASSLVPMTGNTEAFF.

The chain employs TRBV6-1 and TRBJ1-1, with TRBD1 matching 8 bases. CDR1 and CDR2 from the germline V gene are MNHNS and SASEGT. CDR3 length: 16 residues. The V gene end was trimmed by 1 base and the J gene end by 4 bases; junction bases not matched to a gene: 8. CDR3 loop: CASSEGSGGFGTEAFF. The CDR3 DNA sequence: TGTGCCAGCAGTGAAGGGTCAGGGGGCTTTGGCACTGAAGCTTTCTTT.

CDR3 protein: CASSESNRGDTQYF. The CDR3 DNA reads as TGCGCCAGCAGTGAGTCGAATCGGGGAGATACGCAGTATTTT. The gene calls are TRBV10-2 and TRBJ2-3; a possible D gene is TRBD2 (5 bases). V lost 0 bases to trimming and J lost 5 bases, with 9 bases between them. This CDR3 has 14 residues. Germline CDR1 is WSHSY and CDR2 is SAAADI.

The CDR3, as DNA: TGCGCCAGCAGCTGGGCCGGGACGGCCGGGGGAGAGACCCAGTACTTC. Amino acids: CASSWAGTAGGETQYF. The chain employs TRBV5-1 and TRBJ2-5; D possibly corresponds to TRBD2 (6 bases). The germline V gene has CDR1 SGHRS and CDR2 YFSETQ. V was pared by 3 bases and J by 4 bases, with 19 bases between. The CDR3 is 16 amino acids.

This chain joins TRBV30 and TRBJ2-3, with 10 bases fitting TRBD2. The CDR3 runs 14 residues. Germline lookup yields CDR1 GTSNPN and CDR2 SVGIG (reference sequence). With 2 bases clipped from V and 4 bases from J, the junction kept 3 bases outside the gene matches. The CDR3 bases are TGTGCCTGGAGTCCTAGCGGGGGCCCAGATACGCAGTATTTT. Translated, it gives CAWSPSGGPDTQYF.

This clone was picked up a small number of times. V is TRBV29-1 and J is TRBJ2-1; 7 bases map to TRBD2. Trimming at V came to 7 bases and at J to 5 bases, leaving 11 bases not matched to a gene. Germline assignment: CDR1 SQVTM and CDR2 ANQGSEA. This CDR3 is built from 14 residues. The CDR3 sequence is CSAQTSPGDNEQFF. The DNA of the CDR3 is TGCAGCGCACAGACTAGCCCCGGGGACAATGAGCAGTTCTTC.